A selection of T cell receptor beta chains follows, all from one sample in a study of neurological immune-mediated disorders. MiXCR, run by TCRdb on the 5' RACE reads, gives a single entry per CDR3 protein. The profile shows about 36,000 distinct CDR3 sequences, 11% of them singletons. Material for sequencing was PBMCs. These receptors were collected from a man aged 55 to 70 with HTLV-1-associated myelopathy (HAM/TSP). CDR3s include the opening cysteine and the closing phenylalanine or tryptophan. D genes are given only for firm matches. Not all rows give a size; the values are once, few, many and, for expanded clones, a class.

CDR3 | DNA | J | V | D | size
CASSTSGTNNYGYTF | TGTGCCAGCTCAACTTCCGGGACAAATAACTATGGCTACACCTTC | TRBJ1-2 | TRBV18 | . | .
CASSPLGGVRPGELFF | TGTGCCAGCAGCCCTTTAGGGGGGGTCAGGCCCGGGGAGCTGTTTTTT | TRBJ2-2 | TRBV6-5 | . | many
CSARDPGRGGTGELFF | TGCAGTGCTAGAGATCCCGGCAGGGGGGGTACCGGGGAGCTGTTTTTT | TRBJ2-2 | TRBV20-1 | . | many
CASSLEIASRPDTKYF | TGCGCCAGCAGCTTAGAAATAGCGAGCCGGCCAGATACGAAGTATTTT | TRBJ2-3 | TRBV5-1 | . | .
CSVRRTGEVYEQYF | TGCAGCGTTCGCCGGACAGGGGAGGTCTACGAGCAGTACTTC | TRBJ2-7 | TRBV29-1 | TRBD1 | many
CASSLDASGIGDTQYF | TGTGCCAGCAGCTTGGATGCTAGCGGGATAGGTGATACGCAGTATTTT | TRBJ2-3 | TRBV5-4 | TRBD2 | many
CASSPGGAHRDTEAFF | TGCGCCAGCAGCCCGGGGGGCGCACACCGAGACACTGAAGCTTTCTTT | TRBJ1-1 | TRBV4-1 | . | few
CSAARGRASHEQYF | TGCAGTGCTGCTCGCGGGAGGGCGAGCCACGAGCAGTACTTC | TRBJ2-7 | TRBV20-1 | TRBD2 | many
CASSNAQIGAHDYGYTF | TGTGCCAGCAGCAACGCGCAGATAGGGGCGCACGACTATGGCTACACCTTC | TRBJ1-2 | TRBV6-6 | . | many
CSARASGAHSYGYTF | TGCAGTGCTAGAGCATCAGGGGCGCATAGCTATGGCTACACCTTC | TRBJ1-2 | TRBV20-1 | . | many